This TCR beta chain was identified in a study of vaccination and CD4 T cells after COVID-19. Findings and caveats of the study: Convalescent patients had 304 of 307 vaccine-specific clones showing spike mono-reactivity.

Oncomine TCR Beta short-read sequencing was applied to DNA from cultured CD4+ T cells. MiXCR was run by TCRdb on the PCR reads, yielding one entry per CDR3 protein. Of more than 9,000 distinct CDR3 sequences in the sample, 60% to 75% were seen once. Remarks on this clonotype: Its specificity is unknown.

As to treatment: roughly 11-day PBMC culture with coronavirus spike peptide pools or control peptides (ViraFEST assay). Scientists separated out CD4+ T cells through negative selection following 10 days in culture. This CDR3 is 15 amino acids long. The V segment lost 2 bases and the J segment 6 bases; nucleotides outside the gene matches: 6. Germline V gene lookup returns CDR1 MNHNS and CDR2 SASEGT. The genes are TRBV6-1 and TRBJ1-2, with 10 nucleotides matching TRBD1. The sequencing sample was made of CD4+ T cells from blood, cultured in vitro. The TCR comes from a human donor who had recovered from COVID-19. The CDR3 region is CASSEHGTGADGYTF. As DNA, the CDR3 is TGTGCCAGCAGTGAACATGGGACAGGGGCCGATGGCTACACCTTC.